This TCR beta chain was identified in a study of OX40 agonist ivuxolimab in advanced cancers. Study-level results: At 0.1-3.0 mg/kg, partial responders had clonal expansion among the lowest observed. At 0.1 to 3.0 mg/kg and by week 6, clonal expansion occurred in CD4+ and CD8+ blood T cells.

Germline assignment: CDR1 SGHRS and CDR2 YFSETQ. The germline V and J ends were trimmed by 2 bases and 3 bases, with 14 bases remaining between them. The CDR3 runs to 15 residues. TCRdb's copy holds only in-frame clones and misses some; the assay was immunoSEQ multiplex PCR. The sample shows some 60,000 clones, about 90% of them seen only once. As concerns this clone: Its matching antigen is unknown.

V is TRBV5-1 and J is TRBJ1-1; TRBD1 might be the D (5 bases). This specimen was CD4+ or CD8+ T cells sorted from blood, taken in a trial of the OX40 agonist ivuxolimab. The origin of this receptor is an adult with an advanced solid tumor such as melanoma, head and neck, liver or kidney cancer. CDR3 region: CASSFAGADYTEAFF. CDR3 in DNA: TGCGCCAGCAGCTTTGCCGGGGCCGATTACACTGAAGCTTTCTTT.